This T cell receptor (beta chain) was recovered during a study of T-cell memory formation after mild COVID-19 (dated by TCRdb to the early 2020s). For context, the study as a whole: TCR sequence clusters from the two donors were largely donor specific. Two young, previously healthy adult volunteers, one female and one male, were included in the cohort. In a couple of donors, T-cell clones that expanded and contracted after mild COVID-19 were followed by sequencing TCRalpha and TCRbeta repertoires longitudinally.

This clonotype was seen a handful of times. The antigen this receptor binds is unknown. No clone much larger than this one lies a single base away; base qualities are absent. Ficoll-Paque density gradient centrifugation was the method used to isolate PBMCs. The data were produced on an Illumina NovaSeq 6000. TCRalpha and TCRbeta cDNA libraries were constructed by 5'RACE with constant-segment primers, with sample barcodes and unique molecular identifiers being introduced. Trizol reagent was used to extract RNA from every sample. Library amplification was performed in two PCR steps, and a second sample barcode and Illumina TruSeq adapters were introduced in the second step. Sequencing of libraries was performed on an Illumina NovaSeq with 2 x 150 bp paired-end reads. The original pipeline was this. With migec v1.2.7, reads were demultiplexed and then collapsed into UMI-guided consensus sequences. Using mixcr v2.1.11, UMI consensuses were aligned to TRA and TRB V and J templates and then assembled into clonotypes. Expanded or contracted clonotypes were those called significant by both edgeR and NoisET, with noise models trained on biological replicates. For edgeR calls, the cutoffs were a false discovery rate-adjusted p below 0.01 and a log2 fold-change threshold of 1. As an exploratory analysis of dynamics, max-normalized trajectories of the 1000 most abundant clonotypes were examined with PCA combined with hierarchical clustering. Separately sequenced CD4+ and CD8+ repertoires were used to assign the CD4 or CD8 phenotype of responding clones. TCRdb reprocessed the public reads (quality trimming at Q25 with fastp, clone calling with MiXCR) and kept in-frame beta chains. Duplicate CDR3 protein sequences are folded into a single record with the most common DNA and genes. The V and J calls were not made by the authors but by TCRdb's processing. For this sample there are 250,000 to 350,000 distinct CDR3 sequences; 16% appear just once. The ten biggest clones cover approximately 25% of the sample.

Results and caveats for the whole study, not just this receptor: Some responding clones were detected in pre-infection memory, which suggested that pre-existing cross-reactive memory T cells had joined the SARS-CoV-2 response. Clones that contracted from day 15 to 85 showed balanced CD4/CD8 phenotypes, whereas a second wave of clones that expanded from day 15 to 37 leaned towards CD4+. Contracting CD4+ clones turned up mainly in the CM and EM memory subsets, whereas EMRA was where CD8+ clones were enriched. The study covered only two mild cases, and larger cohorts including severe cases with pre-infection samples were considered necessary. Whether the second-wave clones peaking on day 37 were SARS-CoV-2 specific was not confirmed.

The sample was PBMCs or a T cell subset sorted from them (not recorded which). The receptor comes from a man between 18 and 29 years old who had mild COVID-19 (a few samples of this study predate the infection). The sample titles of this study are shuffled in the database, so cell type and time point are left out; the donor was told from shared clones.

The bases are TGCGCCAGCAGCGCCGGCCTCATGGGGGAGACCCAGTACTTC. Its translation reads: CASSAGLMGETQYF. The chain links TRBV5-1 with TRBJ2-5, with the D gene uncertain. The germline V gene supplies CDR1 SGHRS and CDR2 YFSETQ. The CDR3, cysteine through phenylalanine, is 14 amino acids long. CDR3 DNA only is kept here, 42 bases in frame from base 1. V is cut by 4 bases and J by 5 bases, and the space between the germline ends is 15 bases.